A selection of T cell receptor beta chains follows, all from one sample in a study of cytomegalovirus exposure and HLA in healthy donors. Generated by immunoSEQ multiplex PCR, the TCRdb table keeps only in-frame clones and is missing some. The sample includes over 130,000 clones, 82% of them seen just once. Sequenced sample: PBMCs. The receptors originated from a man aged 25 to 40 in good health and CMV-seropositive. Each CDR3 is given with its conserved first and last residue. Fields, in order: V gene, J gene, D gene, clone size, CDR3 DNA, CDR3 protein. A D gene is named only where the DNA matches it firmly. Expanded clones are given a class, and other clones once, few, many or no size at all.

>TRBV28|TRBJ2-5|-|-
TGTGCCAGCAGTTCAGAAGGGGCCGGAACTCAAGAGACCCAGTACTTC
CASSSEGAGTQETQYF
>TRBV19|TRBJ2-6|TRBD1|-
TGTGCCAGTAGTATAGGGACAGGGGGGGCCAACGTCCTGACTTTC
CASSIGTGGANVLTF
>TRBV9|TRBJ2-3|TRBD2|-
TGTGCCAGCAGCGTAGTAGGAATAGCGGGAGCCTCTAGCACAGATACGCAGTATTTT
CASSVVGIAGASSTDTQYF
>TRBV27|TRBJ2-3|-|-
TGTGCCAGCAGTTTACAGGCCGTAGCAGATACGCAGTATTTT
CASSLQAVADTQYF
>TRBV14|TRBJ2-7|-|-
TGTGCCAGCAGCTCAACCAGGGGAGCGGCACTCTACGAGCAGTACTTC
CASSSTRGAALYEQYF
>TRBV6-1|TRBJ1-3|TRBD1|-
TGTGCCAGCACTAGACAGGGGGCGGCTGGAAACACCATATATTTT
CASTRQGAAGNTIYF
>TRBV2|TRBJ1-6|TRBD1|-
TGTGCCGGGTCTTGGGACAGACCACCGAATTCACCCCTCCACTTT
CAGSWDRPPNSPLHF
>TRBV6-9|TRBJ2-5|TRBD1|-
TGTGCCAGCAGACCCGACAGGGGAATGTATCAAGAGACCCAGTACTTC
CASRPDRGMYQETQYF
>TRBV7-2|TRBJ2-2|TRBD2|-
TGTGCCAGCAGCCCTAAGCACCGGGGGGGCATTTCTGGGGAGCTGTTTTTT
CASSPKHRGGISGELFF
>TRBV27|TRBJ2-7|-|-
TGTGCCAGCAGTCCCAGGGTTTCGGGCGAGCAGTACTTC
CASSPRVSGEQYF
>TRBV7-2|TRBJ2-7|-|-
TGTGCCAGCAGCCCAAGGACACTAACCTCCGAGCAGTACTTC
CASSPRTLTSEQYF
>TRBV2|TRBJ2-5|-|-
TGTGCCAGCAGTGATGGGGTGGACTACCAGTACTTC
CASSDGVDYQYF
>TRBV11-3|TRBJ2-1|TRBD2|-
TGTGCCAGCAGCCTGCGGGGACTACCCATCACATCGTACAATGAGCAGTTCTTC
CASSLRGLPITSYNEQFF
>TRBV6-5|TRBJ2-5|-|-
TGTGCCAGCAGCCCCGCAGGGGAGACCCAGTACTTC
CASSPAGETQYF
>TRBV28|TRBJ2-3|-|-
TGTGCCAGCAGCCTACGAAGTGCGGGCACAGATACGCAGTATTTT
CASSLRSAGTDTQYF
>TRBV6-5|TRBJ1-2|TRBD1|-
TGTGCCAGCAGTTCCACCGGGACAGGACGTGGCTACACCTTC
CASSSTGTGRGYTF
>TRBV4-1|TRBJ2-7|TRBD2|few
TGCGCCAGCAGCCAGACGACTAGCGGGAACTACGAGCAGTACTTC
CASSQTTSGNYEQYF
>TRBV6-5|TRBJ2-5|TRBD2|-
TGTGCCAGCAGAACTAGCGGGAGGAGGGAGACCCAGTACTTC
CASRTSGRRETQYF
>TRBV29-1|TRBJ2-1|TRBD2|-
TGCAGCGTCCTTAGCGGGAGGGCCGAAACCTACAATGAGCAGTTCTTC
CSVLSGRAETYNEQFF
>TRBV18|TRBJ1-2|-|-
TGTGCCAGCTCACCAGGTAACGAGTATGGCTACACCTTC
CASSPGNEYGYTF
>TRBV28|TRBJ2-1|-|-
TGTGCCACCACCCCCCCCGGGACTTACAATGAGCAGTTCTTC
CATTPPGTYNEQFF
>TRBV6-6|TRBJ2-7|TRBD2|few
TGTGCCAGCAGTTCCCGGGGAGCGGGAGCCACCCCTCGGCAGTACTTC
CASSSRGAGATPRQYF
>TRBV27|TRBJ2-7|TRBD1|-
TGTGCCAGCAGTTATCAGGGGGCGATCGACGAGCAGTACTTC
CASSYQGAIDEQYF
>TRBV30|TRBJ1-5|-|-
TGTGCCTGGAGTAGCACAGGCGACCAGCCCCAGCATTTT
CAWSSTGDQPQHF
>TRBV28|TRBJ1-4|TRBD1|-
TGTACCAGCAGACTCCAAGGGGACAGGGGAGAAAAACTGTTTTTT
CTSRLQGDRGEKLFF
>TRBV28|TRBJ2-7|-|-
TGTGCCAGCAGGTCGAGTGGTGTACTCTCCTACGAGCAGTACTTC
CASRSSGVLSYEQYF
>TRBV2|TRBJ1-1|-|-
TGTGCCAGCAGTGAAGGCGTCGAAGTGACTGAAGCTTTCTTT
CASSEGVEVTEAFF
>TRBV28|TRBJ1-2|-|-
TGTGCCAGCACGGCGGGCCTCTATGGCTACACCTTC
CASTAGLYGYTF
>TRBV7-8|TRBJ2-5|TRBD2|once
TGTGCCAGCAGCGGCGGGACTAACCAAGAGACCCAGTACTTC
CASSGGTNQETQYF
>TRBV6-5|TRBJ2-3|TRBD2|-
TGTGCCAGCAACCTACTAGCGGGGGATACAGATACGCAGTATTTT
CASNLLAGDTDTQYF
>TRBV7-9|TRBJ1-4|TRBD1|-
TGTGCCAGCAGCTTAGGGACAGGGGGAAGGGAAAAACTGTTTTTT
CASSLGTGGREKLFF
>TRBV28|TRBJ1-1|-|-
TGTGCCAGCAGCTCGGGACAGAACACTGAAGCTTTCTTT
CASSSGQNTEAFF
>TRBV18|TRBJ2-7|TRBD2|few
TGTGCCAGCTCACCATTCACTAGCGGAAACAGTGCCCACGAGCAGTACTTC
CASSPFTSGNSAHEQYF
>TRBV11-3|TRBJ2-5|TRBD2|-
TGTGCCAGCAGCTCGGGACTAGACCAAGAGACCCAGTACTTC
CASSSGLDQETQYF
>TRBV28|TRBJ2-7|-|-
TGTGCCAGCAGCAAACACTACGAGCAGTACTTC
CASSKHYEQYF
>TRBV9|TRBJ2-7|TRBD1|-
TGTGCCAGCAGCCCAGGGGGACAGGCTTCCTACGAGCAGTACTTC
CASSPGGQASYEQYF
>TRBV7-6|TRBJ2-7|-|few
TGTGCCAGCAGCTTAAAGGGGAATGACGGCGAGCAGTACTTC
CASSLKGNDGEQYF
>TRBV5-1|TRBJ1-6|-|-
TGCGCCAGCAGCTTGGACGATGGCCCACCCCTCCACTTT
CASSLDDGPPLHF
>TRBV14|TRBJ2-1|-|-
TGTGCCAGCAGCCACTTTTACAATGAGCAGTTCTTC
CASSHFYNEQFF
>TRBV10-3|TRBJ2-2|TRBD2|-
TGTGCCATCAGGCCCGGGACTAGCGAATACACCGGGGAGCTGTTTTTT
CAIRPGTSEYTGELFF
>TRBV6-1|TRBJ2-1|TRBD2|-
TGTGCCAGCAGTGGATTAGCGGGAGTCAGTGAGCAGTTCTTC
CASSGLAGVSEQFF
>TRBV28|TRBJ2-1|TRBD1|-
TGTGCCAGCCTGGGACAGGGGTACTACAATGAGCAGTTCTTC
CASLGQGYYNEQFF